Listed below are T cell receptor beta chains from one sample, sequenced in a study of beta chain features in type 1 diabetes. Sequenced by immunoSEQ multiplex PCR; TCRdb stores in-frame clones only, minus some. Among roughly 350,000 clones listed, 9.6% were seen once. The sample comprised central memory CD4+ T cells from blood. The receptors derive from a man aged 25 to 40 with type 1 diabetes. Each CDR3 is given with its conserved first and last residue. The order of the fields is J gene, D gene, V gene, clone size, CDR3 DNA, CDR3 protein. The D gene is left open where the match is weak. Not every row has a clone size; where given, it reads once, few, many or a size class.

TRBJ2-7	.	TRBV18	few	TGTGCCAGCTCACCACCAGGGGTAAGCGACGAGCAGTACTTC	CASSPPGVSDEQYF
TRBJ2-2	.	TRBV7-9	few	TGTGCCAGCAGCCCTTCCGGGGAGCTGTTTTTT	CASSPSGELFF
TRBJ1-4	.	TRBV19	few	TGTGCCAGTAAGAGGGATCGGTTTGGGACCGGGTTGGAAAAACTGTTTTTT	CASKRDRFGTGLEKLFF
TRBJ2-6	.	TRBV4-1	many	TGCGCCAGCAGCCAAGGTGGTGCAGGAGTCTCTGGGGCCAACGTCCTGACTTTC	CASSQGGAGVSGANVLTF
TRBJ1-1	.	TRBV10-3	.	TGTGCCGCTACAGCCGAACTGAACACTGAAGCTTTCTTT	CAATAELNTEAFF
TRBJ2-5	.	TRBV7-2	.	TGTGCCAGCAGCCAGGGTGGAGAGACCCAGTACTTC	CASSQGGETQYF
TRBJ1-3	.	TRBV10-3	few	TGTGCCATCAGTGAAGGCAGGGGCGTCGGAAACACCATATATTTT	CAISEGRGVGNTIYF
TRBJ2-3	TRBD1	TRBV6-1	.	TGTGCCAGCAGTTCGGACAGGGGATCCGATACGCAGTATTTT	CASSSDRGSDTQYF
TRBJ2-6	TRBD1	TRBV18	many	TGTGCCAGCTCATACGGACAGGCGCACTCTGGGGCCAACGTCCTGACTTTC	CASSYGQAHSGANVLTF
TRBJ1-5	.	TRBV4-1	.	TGCGCCAGCAGCCAAGACCTCAGCCTCAATCAGCCCCAGCATTTT	CASSQDLSLNQPQHF
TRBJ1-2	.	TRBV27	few	TGTGCCAGCAGTTTAGATATAGGGGCGAACTATGGCTACACCTTC	CASSLDIGANYGYTF
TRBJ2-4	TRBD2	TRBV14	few	TGTGCCAGCAGCCAAGAATCGGGGCTAGCGGGGCTAGCCAAAAACATTCAGTACTTC	CASSQESGLAGLAKNIQYF
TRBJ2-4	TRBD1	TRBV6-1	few	TGTGCCAGCAGTGGGACTTCGGGACAGTTAGCCAAAAACATTCAGTACTTC	CASSGTSGQLAKNIQYF
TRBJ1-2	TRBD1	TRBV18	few	TGTGCCAGCTCACCACCTAGGACAGGGGATGGCTACACCTTC	CASSPPRTGDGYTF
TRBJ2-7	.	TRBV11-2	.	TGTGCCAGCAGCTTCACCGCGGGGAGTTACTACGAGCAGTACTTC	CASSFTAGSYYEQYF
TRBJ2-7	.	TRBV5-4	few	TGTGCCAGCAGCCCAACCCGAAAGATCTACGAGCAGTACTTC	CASSPTRKIYEQYF
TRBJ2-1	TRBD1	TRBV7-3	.	TGTGCCAGCAGCCCCCGGGGACAGGGAGGTAGGAGTGAGCAGTTCTTC	CASSPRGQGGRSEQFF
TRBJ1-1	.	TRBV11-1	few	TGTGCCAGCAGCTTAGACAACACTGAAGCTTTCTTT	CASSLDNTEAFF
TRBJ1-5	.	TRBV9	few	TGTGCCAGCAGCCCTACAGAGGGAGGGCAGCCCCAGCATTTT	CASSPTEGGQPQHF
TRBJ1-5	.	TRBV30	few	TGTGCCTGGAGTCCTGGGAACAATCAGCCCCAGCATTTT	CAWSPGNNQPQHF
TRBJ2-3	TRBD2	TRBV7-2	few	TGTGCCAGCAGCTTAGGGCTAGCGGAGTACACAGATACGCAGTATTTT	CASSLGLAEYTDTQYF
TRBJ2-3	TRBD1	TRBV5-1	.	TGCGCCAGCAACCCACAGGGGGCCGGAGATACGCAGTATTTT	CASNPQGAGDTQYF
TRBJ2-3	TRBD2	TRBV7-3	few	TGTGCCAGCAGCCCCCGGGGAGGGGGAGACCCGGGACTAGTGGTTTCGGATACGCAGTATTTT	CASSPRGGGDPGLVVSDTQYF
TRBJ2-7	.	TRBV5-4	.	TGTGCCAGCAGCTTGGGACAACTCTCCTACGAGCAGTACTTC	CASSLGQLSYEQYF
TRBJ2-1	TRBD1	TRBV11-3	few	TGTGCCAGCAGCGACAGGGCTTCCTACAATGAGCAGTTCTTC	CASSDRASYNEQFF
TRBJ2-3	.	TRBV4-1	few	TGCGCCAGCAGCCAAGGAACGAGATCAGATACGCAGTATTTT	CASSQGTRSDTQYF
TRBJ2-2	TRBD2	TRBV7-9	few	TGTGCCAGCAGCCGGACTAGCGAATGGGGCGGGGAGCTGTTTTTT	CASSRTSEWGGELFF
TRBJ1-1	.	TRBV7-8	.	TGTGCCAGCAGCTCCCACAGGTTGGACACTGAAGCTTTCTTT	CASSSHRLDTEAFF
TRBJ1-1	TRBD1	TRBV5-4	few	TGTGCCAGCAGCGTTGGACAGGGCTGGAACACTGAAGCTTTCTTT	CASSVGQGWNTEAFF
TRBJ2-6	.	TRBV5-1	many	TGCGCCAGCAGCCCGCGGCCCGACGGAGCCAACGTCCTGACTTTC	CASSPRPDGANVLTF
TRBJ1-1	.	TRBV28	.	TGTGCCAGCAGTCCTATTGACAGGTCAAACCCGAGGAACACTGAAGCTTTCTTT	CASSPIDRSNPRNTEAFF
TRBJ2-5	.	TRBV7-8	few	TGTGCCAGCAGCTCCGCCGCGCAAGAGACCCAGTACTTC	CASSSAAQETQYF
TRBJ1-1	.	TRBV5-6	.	TGTGCCAGCAGCTTGGATAGGGGAGGGACTGAAGCTTTCTTT	CASSLDRGGTEAFF
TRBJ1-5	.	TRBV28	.	TGTGCCAGTATGGGGGCATTCAATCAGCCCCAGCATTTT	CASMGAFNQPQHF
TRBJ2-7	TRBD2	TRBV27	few	TGTGCCAGCAGACAGAATATACTAGCGGGCTCCTACGAGCAGTACTTC	CASRQNILAGSYEQYF
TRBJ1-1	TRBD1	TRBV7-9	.	TGTGCCAGCAGACGAAATACAGGGGCCCCGGGGGCTGAAGCTTTCTTT	CASRRNTGAPGAEAFF
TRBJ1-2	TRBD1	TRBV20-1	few	TGCAGTGCCGGGACAGGCGATGGCTACACCTTC	CSAGTGDGYTF
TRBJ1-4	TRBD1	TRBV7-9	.	TGTGCCAGCAGCCTTGCAGGGGGTGGGGAAAAACTGTTTTTT	CASSLAGGGEKLFF
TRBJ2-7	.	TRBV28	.	TGTGCCAGCAGGGTTTACGAGCAGTACTTC	CASRVYEQYF
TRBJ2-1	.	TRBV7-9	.	TGTGCCAGCAGCTTAAAGCGGCAATACAATGAGCAGTTCTTC	CASSLKRQYNEQFF
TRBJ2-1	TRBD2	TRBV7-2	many	TGTGCCAGCAGCTTAGTGGGACTAGCGGCCTCCTACAATGAGCAGTTCTTC	CASSLVGLAASYNEQFF
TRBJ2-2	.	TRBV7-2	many	TGTGCCAGCAGCCCCGAGGGAACCGGGGAGCTGTTTTTT	CASSPEGTGELFF
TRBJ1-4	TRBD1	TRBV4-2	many	TGTGCCAGCAGCCTCAAGGGGGGCAGGGACAGGGATGAAAAACTGTTTTTT	CASSLKGGRDRDEKLFF
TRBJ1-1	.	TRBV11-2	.	TGTGCCAGCAGCTTAGCGGGGGGCAACACTGAAGCTTTCTTT	CASSLAGGNTEAFF
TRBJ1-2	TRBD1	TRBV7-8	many	TGTGCCAGCAGCTTTAAAACCGGGACAGGGCAAGGCTACACCTTC	CASSFKTGTGQGYTF
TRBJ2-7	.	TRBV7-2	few	TGTGCCAGCAGCTTACTCCAGGCTGGCGAGCAGTACTTC	CASSLLQAGEQYF
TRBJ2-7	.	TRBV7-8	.	TGTGCCAGCAGCTTCCGACTAGGCATGGGTTTTTACGAGCAGTACTTC	CASSFRLGMGFYEQYF
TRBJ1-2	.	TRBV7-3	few	TGTGCCAGCAGCTATAACACAGGGATGAAGTCCTATGGCTACACCTTC	CASSYNTGMKSYGYTF
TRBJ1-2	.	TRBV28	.	TGTGCCAGCACTCCCTCGGCAGGCTATGGCTACACCTTC	CASTPSAGYGYTF